This TCR beta chain came from a study of cytomegalovirus exposure and HLA in healthy donors. About the study: Some 90 million unique TCRs from HLA-typed donors were held in an early data release.

With respect to this clone: Its antigen is still unknown.

The CDR3 spans 14 residues. The PCR made use of 60 Vbeta and 13 Jbeta primers. Here immunoSEQ multiplex PCR was the method, and the copy in TCRdb shows in-frame clones only, minus some. The sample lists fewer than 200,000 clones; approximately 78% were seen once. Findings and caveats of the study: It was confirmed in vitro that a few of the CMV-associated chains were specific for CMV antigens. Analysis was carried out at a later point, and it linked a missense DCLRE1C variant to TCR beta V- and J-gene trimming. Among TCR sequences, most were rare, though some public TCRs appeared in many donors.

The chain links TRBV21-1 to TRBJ2-5; TRBD1 was called by the table and not checked on the DNA. TRBV21-1 is an annotated pseudogene. The sequencing sample was made of PBMCs. The origin of this receptor is a woman between 18 and 29 years old in good health and CMV-seronegative. The CDR3 nucleotides are TGTGCCAGCACCTCAAGGTACAGGGTGGAGACCCAGTACTTC. Residues: CASTSRYRVETQYF.